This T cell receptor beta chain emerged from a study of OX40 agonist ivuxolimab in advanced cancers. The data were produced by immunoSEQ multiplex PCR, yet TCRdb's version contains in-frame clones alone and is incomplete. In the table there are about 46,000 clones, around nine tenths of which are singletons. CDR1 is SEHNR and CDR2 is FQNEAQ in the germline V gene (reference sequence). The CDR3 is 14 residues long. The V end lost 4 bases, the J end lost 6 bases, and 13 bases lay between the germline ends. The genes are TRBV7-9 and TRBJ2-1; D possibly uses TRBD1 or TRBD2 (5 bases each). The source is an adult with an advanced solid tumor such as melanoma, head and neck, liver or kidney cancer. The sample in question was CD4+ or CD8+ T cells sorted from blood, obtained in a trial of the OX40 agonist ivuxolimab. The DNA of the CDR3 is TGTGCCAGCAGCTCCCCGGGACCTTTCAATGAGCAGTTCTTC. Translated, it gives CASSSPGPFNEQFF.